The 29 T cell receptor beta chains below all came from one sample that was sequenced in a study of T cells in Graves' hyperthyroidism and ophthalmopathy. RNA transcripts were the template for amplifying TCR beta CDR3 regions. The primer set for the first-round RT-PCR of the TCR CDR3 was HTBI. TCRdb analysed the multiplex PCR reads with MiXCR anew, one entry per CDR3 protein. Among about 700,000 distinct CDR3 sequences listed, 13% to 15% were seen once. The sequencing input was blood. The receptors here all came from a woman under 30 with Graves' hyperthyroidism.

In this sample, this clonotype turned up many times. V gene TRBV6-1 combines with J gene TRBJ1-2; no firm D call. The germline V gene encodes CDR1 MNHNS and CDR2 SASEGT. The CDR3 contains 12 residues. V lost 6 bases to trimming and J lost 8 bases, with 13 bases between them. CDR3 nucleotides: TGTGCCAGCAGCCCCCTTACTACCGGCTACACCTTC. It translates to CASSPLTTGYTF.

This clonotype came up a few times. This sequence joins TRBV6-2 or TRBV6-3 and TRBJ1-1; D uncertain. This CDR3 is 14 amino acids long. Per the germline V gene, CDR1 is MNHEY and CDR2 is SVGEGT. The V end lost 8 bases, the J end lost 0 bases, and 13 bases lay between the germline ends. CDR3 loop: CASGPVSMNTEAFF. The DNA of the CDR3 is TGTGCCAGCGGCCCGGTATCAATGAACACTGAAGCTTTCTTT.

CDR3 amino acids: CSVTSGRVNTGELFF. The CDR3 coding sequence is TGCAGCGTAACTAGCGGGAGGGTAAACACCGGGGAGCTGTTTTTT. V is TRBV29-1 and J is TRBJ2-2; the match to TRBD2 covers 13 bases. From germline, CDR1 is SQVTM and CDR2 ANQGSEA. The CDR3 is 15 residues long. The V gene end was trimmed by 6 bases and the J gene end by 2 bases; junction bases not matched to a gene: 3.

A few counts support this clonotype. With a much larger clone just one base away, this may be a read error. The chain joins TRBV20-1 to TRBJ2-5, with 10 bases fitting TRBD2. Germline V gene data show CDR1 as DFQATT and CDR2 as SNEGSKA (reference sequence). The CDR3 covers 13 residues. CDR3 sequence reads: CGAPGLAPFAQYF. The DNA for the CDR3 is TGCGGTGCCCCGGGACTAGCGCCCTTCGCCCAGTACTTC.

J is TRBJ2-1 and V is TRBV6-2 or TRBV6-3, with a weak D call TRBD2 (11 bases). The germline gives CDR1 MNHEY, CDR2 SVGEGT. Deletions cut 6 bases from V and 1 base from J, with 37 bases between. There are 23 residues in the CDR3. CDR3 protein: CASSWTGGSLAGGRRWSYNEQFF. The DNA of the CDR3 is TGTGCCAGCAGCTGGACAGGGGGTTCGCTAGCGGGAGGCCGGAGGTGGTCCTACAATGAGCAGTTCTTC.

This clonotype was picked up many times. This chain joins TRBV20-1 and TRBJ2-1, with TRBD2 matching 7 bases. Germline CDR1 is DFQATT and CDR2 is SNEGSKA (reference sequence). V was pared by 1 base and J by 4 bases, with 4 bases of the junction left unmatched. This CDR3 is 14 amino acids long. As DNA, the CDR3 is TGCAGTGCTAGAGGCGGGAGTCGGTACAATGAGCAGTTCTTC. Protein sequence: CSARGGSRYNEQFF.

This chain links TRBV12-5 with TRBJ2-2; the D call may be TRBD1 or TRBD2 (5 bases each). The CDR3 runs to 15 residues. V was clipped by 11 bases and J by 0 bases, with 16 bases between them. The germline gives CDR1 LGHNT, CDR2 FRNRAP. The CDR3 reads CAPREGPSNTGELFF. The CDR3 DNA sequence: TGTGCTCCCCGCGAGGGGCCCTCGAACACCGGGGAGCTGTTTTTT.

This chain uses TRBV4-1 with TRBJ2-4, with D perhaps TRBD2 (5 bases). V shed 2 bases and J shed 5 bases, with 16 bases lying between them. The V gene's germline CDR1 is MGHRA and CDR2 YSYEKL. This CDR3 comprises 16 residues. CDR3 nucleotide sequence: TGCGCCAGCAGCCAAAGTCCCCTAGGGAGAGAAAACATTCAGTACTTC. Translating gives CASSQSPLGRENIQYF.

This chain joins TRBV29-1 and TRBJ2-1; 9 bases align to TRBD2. The J segment lost 6 bases and the V segment lost 7 bases, leaving 10 bases of the junction unmatched. The germline CDR1 and CDR2 sequences are SQVTM and ANQGSEA. CDR3 size: 14 residues. This CDR3 is CSGRGVAGVNEQFF. The CDR3 bases are TGCAGCGGCCGCGGGGTAGCGGGAGTCAATGAGCAGTTCTTC.

This clonotype has at least ten counts. This rearrangement joins TRBV30 to TRBJ2-7; D is perhaps TRBD2 (6 bases). Germline CDR1 is GTSNPN and CDR2 is SVGIG (reference sequence). The ends were cut back, 0 bases at V and 2 bases at J, with 11 bases in the middle. The CDR3 length is 14 residues. The CDR3 is CAWSVHSGAYEQYF. The DNA for the CDR3 is TGTGCCTGGAGTGTACACTCGGGGGCCTACGAGCAGTACTTC.

The sample holds many counts of this clonotype. The V gene is TRBV12-3 or TRBV12-4, the J gene TRBJ1-5; D call uncertain. This CDR3 contains 16 residues. The V and J ends lost 5 bases and 2 bases respectively, with 16 bases between them. The CDR3 nucleotides are TGTGCCAGCAGTAGGGATGTCCCCGGGGGCAATCAGCCCCAGCATTTT. It codes for CASSRDVPGGNQPQHF.

This clonotype has a count of ten or more. The chain has TRBV20-1 and TRBJ1-5, with 7 bases fitting TRBD1. V shed 5 bases, J shed 6 bases, and the junction held 10 bases outside the gene matches. Germline assignment: CDR1 DFQATT and CDR2 SNEGSKA (reference sequence). The CDR3 length is 14 residues. As DNA, the CDR3 is TGCAGTGCTTTACACACGGGGGACAGTCAGCCCCAGCATTTT. It encodes CSALHTGDSQPQHF.

This clonotype was recorded at least ten times. The V call is TRBV4-2, the J call TRBJ2-1; D unresolved. Trimming pared 0 bases from V and 0 bases from J, leaving 12 bases between. Germline V CDR1 and CDR2: LGHNA, YNFKEQ. The CDR3 length is 17 residues. The CDR3 nucleotides read TGTGCCAGCAGCCAAGACCTCGCGCGGTCCTCCTACAATGAGCAGTTCTTC. It encodes CASSQDLARSSYNEQFF.

This clonotype came up many times. This rearrangement joins TRBV25-1 to TRBJ2-1; 9 bases are shared with TRBD1. CDR3 length: 16 residues. Germline lookup yields CDR1 MGHDK and CDR2 SYGVNS. Losses at the gene ends were 5 bases for V and 0 bases for J; bases not matched to a gene: 5. The chain's CDR3 is CASSPIQGASYNEQFF. CDR3 coding DNA: TGTGCCAGCAGTCCCATACAGGGGGCCTCCTACAATGAGCAGTTCTTC.

The CDR3 spells CSARARLAGGYEQYF. The CDR3 nucleotides are TGCAGTGCTAGAGCCCGACTAGCGGGAGGCTACGAGCAGTACTTC. This sequence joins TRBV20-1 and TRBJ2-7; 13 bases match TRBD2. V shed 1 base and J 3 bases; nucleotides not matched to a gene: 3. The length of the CDR3 is 15 residues. Germline V gives CDR1 DFQATT, CDR2 SNEGSKA (reference sequence).

The gene calls are TRBV2 and TRBJ2-1, with no clear D. CDR3 length equals 14 residues. Germline values: CDR1 SNHLY, CDR2 FYNNEI. Trimming pared 8 bases from V and 0 bases from J, leaving 11 bases between. The CDR3 DNA follows: TGTGCCAGCCCAAGACCGAGCTCCTACAATGAGCAGTTCTTC. Translating it yields CASPRPSSYNEQFF.

This clonotype was observed many times. This chain's CDR3 is CASSLDRITDTQYF. The CDR3 bases are TGTGCCAGCAGTTTAGACCGGATCACAGATACGCAGTATTTT. V is TRBV12-3 or TRBV12-4 and J is TRBJ2-3; no clear D gene. This CDR3 is 14 amino acids long. The V gene lost 1 base and the J gene lost 2 bases, with 7 bases spanning the gap.

This clonotype was seen a handful of times. V gene TRBV6-1 combines with J gene TRBJ2-7; 8 bases agree with TRBD2. Germline V gene data show CDR1 as MNHNS and CDR2 as SASEGT. The CDR3 spans 14 residues. CDR3 sequence (DNA): TGTGCTACCCAGAGGCTAGCGGGCCTTTACGAGCAGTACTTC. Translation gives CATQRLAGLYEQYF.

The rearrangement joins TRBV24-1 to TRBJ1-5, with a possible D match to TRBD1 (5 bases). The germline V and J ends were trimmed by 0 bases and 9 bases, with 14 bases remaining between them. Germline CDR1 is KGHDR and CDR2 is SFDVKD. The CDR3 is made up of 15 amino acids. DNA for the CDR3: TGTGCCACCAGTGATTTGGGGGGTCCTGATGGGCCCCAGCATTTT. Its translation: CATSDLGGPDGPQHF.

The CDR3 DNA sequence: TGTGCCAGCAGCCAAGGGCTATCACCCCTCCACTTT. Translating it yields CASSQGLSPLHF. V gene TRBV14 combines with J gene TRBJ1-6; D is ambiguous. There are 12 residues in the CDR3. V was shortened by 1 base and J by 10 bases, with 5 bases between the two germline ends. Germline CDR1 is SGHDN and CDR2 is FVKESK.

This chain connects TRBV28 to TRBJ2-5; D not certain. Looked up from germline, CDR1 is MDHEN and CDR2 is SYDVKM. The CDR3 is 13 amino acids. With 2 bases removed from V and 7 bases from J, the gap between germline ends came to 11 bases. The CDR3 protein is CASSLGRMATQYF. The CDR3 DNA is TGTGCCAGCAGTTTAGGACGTATGGCGACCCAGTACTTC.

This clonotype was picked up many times. The junction departs from the called germline gene at one end, perhaps through a read error. The V gene is TRBV5-1, the J gene TRBJ2-7; D unresolved. Germline V gene lookup returns CDR1 SGHRS and CDR2 YFSETQ. This CDR3 is 12 amino acids long. CDR3 loop: CASSLPSYGQYF. DNA of the CDR3: TGCGCCAGCAGCCTGCCTTCCTACGGGCAGTACTTC.

The chain couples TRBV6-1 to TRBJ2-7, with 14 bases identical to TRBD2. This CDR3 is 16 amino acids long. V gave up 4 bases and J gave up 5 bases; unmatched junction bases: 7. Germline V gene sequence: CDR1 MNHNS, CDR2 SASEGT. The CDR3 loop reads CASSVGGLAGVHEQYF. For the CDR3, the DNA is TGTGCCAGCAGTGTTGGGGGACTAGCGGGAGTCCACGAGCAGTACTTC.

This clonotype was counted ten times or more. The chain uses TRBV2 and TRBJ2-2; D is tentatively TRBD1 or TRBD2 (5 bases each). CDR1 is SNHLY and CDR2 is FYNNEI in the germline V gene. The V end lost 6 bases, the J end lost 4 bases, and 15 bases lay between the germline ends. The CDR3 is 15 amino acids. The CDR3 region is CASRGTELGTGELFF. The CDR3 DNA reads as TGTGCCAGCAGGGGGACCGAGTTAGGCACCGGGGAGCTGTTTTTT.

Only a few counts were recorded for this clonotype. This chain links TRBV4-2 with TRBJ1-4; no reliable D call. V was clipped by 2 bases and J by 8 bases, with 12 bases between them. Germline V CDR1 and CDR2: LGHNA, YNFKEQ. This CDR3 is built from 14 residues. The CDR3 loop reads CASSQWGQGEKLFF. DNA for the CDR3: TGTGCCAGCAGCCAATGGGGTCAAGGGGAAAAACTGTTTTTT.

This clonotype was counted a few times. The rearrangement links TRBV7-9 to TRBJ2-2; 7 bases align to TRBD1. Germline CDR1 and CDR2: SEHNR and FQNEAQ (reference sequence). V was pared by 5 bases and J by 1 base, with 4 bases of the junction left unmatched. CDR3 size: 15 residues. CDR3 sequence reads: CASSHRGENTGELFF. CDR3 DNA sequence: TGTGCCAGCAGCCACAGGGGTGAGAACACCGGGGAGCTGTTTTTT.

This chain connects TRBV10-3 to TRBJ1-1; TRBD1 is a possible D gene (5 bases). CDR1 and CDR2 (germline): ENHRY, SYGVKD. This CDR3 contains 14 residues. V was pared by 6 bases and J by 2 bases, with 13 bases between. DNA for the CDR3: TGTGCCATCAGGGGGGGGGATTTCAACACTGAAGCTTTCTTT. Translating it yields CAIRGGDFNTEAFF.

The CDR3, as DNA: TGTGCCAGCAGCCTAATAAAAGGGTGGGGCAGGTCAAACAATGAGCAGTTCTTC. It encodes CASSLIKGWGRSNNEQFF. The chain is built from TRBV14 and TRBJ2-1, with D possibly matching TRBD1 (5 bases). Trimming cost V 4 bases and J 5 bases, with 24 bases left between them. The CDR3 spans 18 residues. Germline lookup yields CDR1 SGHDN and CDR2 FVKESK. Combining the CDR3 with reference TRBV14 and TRBJ2-1 gives the whole variable domain EAGVTQFPSHSVIEKGQTVTLRCDPISGHDNLYWYRRVMGKEIKFLLHFVKESKQDESGMPNNRFLAERTGGTYSTLKVQPAELEDSGVYFCASSLIKGWGRSNNEQFFGPGTRLTVL.

This clonotype was seen many times. The chain uses TRBV11-1 and TRBJ2-7, with D perhaps TRBD2 (6 bases). V dropped 4 bases and J dropped 3 bases, with 19 bases sitting between them. There are 16 residues in the CDR3. Germline CDR1 is SGHAT and CDR2 is FQDESV (reference sequence). As DNA, the CDR3 is TGTGCCAGCAGCTCCCCCTGGGGAGGCCCAGGCTACGAGCAGTACTTC. Translated: CASSSPWGGPGYEQYF.